This TCR beta chain was observed in a study of human T cells and chemical hapten exposure. The wider study: 2% DPC applied to a 2 cm by 2 cm arm area sensitized donors. Patients received weekly diphenylcyclopropenone doses to the scalp throughout the approximately 24-week study. Study-level results: With alopecia, donors may have immune responses unlike healthy people's.

The time point denotes: pre-sensitization, week 0. Regarding treatment: therapeutic diphenylcyclopropenone sensitization with weekly scalp DPC. TCRdb re-analysed the RACE reads in MiXCR, keeping a single row per CDR3 protein. The sample lists 80,000 to 95,000 distinct CDR3 sequences; 8% to 10% were seen once. This clonotype was seen repeatedly, ten times or more. Its antigen is not identified. The clonotype was recovered from a woman between 40 and 50 years old with alopecia areata. Some clones in this sample may be carry-over from other donors' samples. The source was whole blood, collected in connection with sensitization to the hapten diphenylcyclopropenone (DPC).

CDR3 coding DNA: TGTGCCAGCAGTTACTCGGGGTGGGGTGAAGGTAATGAAAAACTGTTTTTT. Translated: CASSYSGWGEGNEKLFF. V and J are TRBV6-6 and TRBJ1-4; D unclear. This CDR3 is built from 17 residues. From germline, CDR1 is MNHNY and CDR2 SVGAGI (reference sequence). The ends were cut back, 0 bases at V and 4 bases at J, with 15 bases in the middle.